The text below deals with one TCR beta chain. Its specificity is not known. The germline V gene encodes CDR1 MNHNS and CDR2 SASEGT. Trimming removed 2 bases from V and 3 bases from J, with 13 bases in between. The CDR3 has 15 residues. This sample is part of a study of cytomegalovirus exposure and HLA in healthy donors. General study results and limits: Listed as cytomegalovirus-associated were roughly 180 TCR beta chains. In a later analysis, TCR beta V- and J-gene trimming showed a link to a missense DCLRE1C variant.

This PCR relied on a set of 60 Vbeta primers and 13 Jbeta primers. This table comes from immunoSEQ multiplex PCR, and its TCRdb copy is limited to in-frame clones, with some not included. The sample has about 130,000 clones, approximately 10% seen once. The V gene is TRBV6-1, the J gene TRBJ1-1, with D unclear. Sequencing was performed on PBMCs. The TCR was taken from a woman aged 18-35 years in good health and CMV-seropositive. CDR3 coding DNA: TGTGCCAGCAGTGAAATTAACGGCGGATACACTGAAGCTTTCTTT. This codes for CASSEINGGYTEAFF.